A selection of T cell receptor beta chains follows, all from one sample in a study of control samples from healthy donors and cancer patients. TCRdb's copy holds only in-frame clones and misses some; the assay was immunoSEQ multiplex PCR. The sample gives tens of thousands of clones, approximately 80% of which show up once; approximately 10% is in the top ten. Sequencing was done on a sample of PBMCs. Receptors originate from a man between 60 and 75 years old with head and neck cancer. The CDR3 runs from the conserved cysteine through the conserved F or W. Fields, in order: CDR3 DNA, CDR3 protein, D gene, clone size, J gene, V gene, CDR3 length. The D gene is left open where the match is weak. Not every row has a clone size; where given, it reads once, few, many or a size class.

CDR3 DNA: TGTGCCAGCAGTTTATTCCACTGGAGGAATAACAATGAGCAGTTCTTC
CDR3 protein: CASSLFHWRNNNEQFF
D gene: -
clone size: -
J gene: TRBJ2-1
V gene: TRBV28
CDR3 length: 16

CDR3 DNA: TGTGCTAGTGGTTTGATTTCCGTGACAGGGGGCCGGACCGGGGAGCTGTTTTTT
CDR3 protein: CASGLISVTGGRTGELFF
D gene: TRBD1
clone size: -
J gene: TRBJ2-2
V gene: TRBV12-5
CDR3 length: 18

CDR3 DNA: TGTGCCACCAGTGACCAAAACACCGGGACAGCGACACCAGATACGCAGTATTTT
CDR3 protein: CATSDQNTGTATPDTQYF
D gene: TRBD1
clone size: -
J gene: TRBJ2-3
V gene: TRBV24-1
CDR3 length: 18

CDR3 DNA: TGTGCCAGCGCGGACAGGAACCGCTACGAGCAGTACTTC
CDR3 protein: CASADRNRYEQYF
D gene: TRBD1
clone size: -
J gene: TRBJ2-7
V gene: TRBV2
CDR3 length: 13

CDR3 DNA: TGTGCCAGCAGCCCTTATAACACTGAAGCTTTCTTT
CDR3 protein: CASSPYNTEAFF
D gene: -
clone size: -
J gene: TRBJ1-1
V gene: TRBV11-2
CDR3 length: 12

CDR3 DNA: TGTGCCAGCAGGCTTGATACGGTTCCTGAAAAACTGTTTTTT
CDR3 protein: CASRLDTVPEKLFF
D gene: -
clone size: -
J gene: TRBJ1-4
V gene: TRBV6-6
CDR3 length: 14

CDR3 DNA: TGTGCCAGCAGTTACGGGGGAGAGGGAGAGTCGACCCAGTACTTC
CDR3 protein: CASSYGGEGESTQYF
D gene: -
clone size: -
J gene: TRBJ2-5
V gene: TRBV6-5
CDR3 length: 15

CDR3 DNA: TGTGCCAGCAGCAGACCTAGCGACTCCTACAATGAGCAGTTCTTC
CDR3 protein: CASSRPSDSYNEQFF
D gene: -
clone size: -
J gene: TRBJ2-1
V gene: TRBV7-6
CDR3 length: 15

CDR3 DNA: TGCAGCGGTTACGGGACTAGCGGGAGCCGAGAGACCCAGTACTTC
CDR3 protein: CSGYGTSGSRETQYF
D gene: TRBD2
clone size: few
J gene: TRBJ2-5
V gene: TRBV29-1
CDR3 length: 15

CDR3 DNA: TGTGCCAGCAGTTGGGTCGCGAGCTCCTACGAGCAGTACTTC
CDR3 protein: CASSWVASSYEQYF
D gene: -
clone size: -
J gene: TRBJ2-7
V gene: TRBV6-6
CDR3 length: 14

CDR3 DNA: TGTGCCAGCAGCTTGACAACAAGCTACGAGCAGTACTTC
CDR3 protein: CASSLTTSYEQYF
D gene: -
clone size: -
J gene: TRBJ2-7
V gene: TRBV5-6
CDR3 length: 13

CDR3 DNA: TGTGCCAGCAGCGGGGGCGCGGTTGATGGCTACACCTTC
CDR3 protein: CASSGGAVDGYTF
D gene: -
clone size: -
J gene: TRBJ1-2
V gene: TRBV25-1
CDR3 length: 13

CDR3 DNA: TGTGCCAGCAGTGAGTGGGGAGGGGGTACGCAGTATTTT
CDR3 protein: CASSEWGGGTQYF
D gene: -
clone size: -
J gene: TRBJ2-3
V gene: TRBV6-1
CDR3 length: 13

CDR3 DNA: TGTGCCAGCAGCGACCGTACAGGGGAAAATCAGCCCCAGCATTTT
CDR3 protein: CASSDRTGENQPQHF
D gene: TRBD1
clone size: -
J gene: TRBJ1-5
V gene: TRBV7-2
CDR3 length: 15

CDR3 DNA: TGCGCCAGCAGCTGGGGGAATAATGAAAAACTGTTTTTT
CDR3 protein: CASSWGNNEKLFF
D gene: -
clone size: -
J gene: TRBJ1-4
V gene: TRBV5-1
CDR3 length: 13

CDR3 DNA: TGTGCCAGCAGCCAGACAGGAAACAGGGGCGCCCATGTTTGGGACACTGAAGCTTTCTTT
CDR3 protein: CASSQTGNRGAHVWDTEAFF
D gene: TRBD1
clone size: -
J gene: TRBJ1-1
V gene: TRBV13
CDR3 length: 20

CDR3 DNA: TGTGCCAGCAGCCCGGAGGGGGGGAGAGCTTTCTTT
CDR3 protein: CASSPEGGRAFF
D gene: -
clone size: -
J gene: TRBJ1-1
V gene: TRBV7-9
CDR3 length: 12

CDR3 DNA: TGTGCCAGTCGGGACTCGAAGGAGAATGAGCAGTTCTTC
CDR3 protein: CASRDSKENEQFF
D gene: -
clone size: -
J gene: TRBJ2-1
V gene: TRBV19
CDR3 length: 13

CDR3 DNA: TGTGCCAGCAGCTTATTAGAAGGGGCGAATTCACCCCTCCACTTT
CDR3 protein: CASSLLEGANSPLHF
D gene: -
clone size: once
J gene: TRBJ1-6
V gene: TRBV7-9
CDR3 length: 15

CDR3 DNA: TGTGCCAGCAGCTTATTTCAGGGGGCGTACGAGCAGTACTTC
CDR3 protein: CASSLFQGAYEQYF
D gene: TRBD1
clone size: -
J gene: TRBJ2-7
V gene: TRBV7-2
CDR3 length: 14

CDR3 DNA: TGCGCCAGCTCAACGGGCGGGGATGAGGGGGCCGGGGAGCTGTTTTTT
CDR3 protein: CASSTGGDEGAGELFF
D gene: -
clone size: -
J gene: TRBJ2-2
V gene: TRBV5-1
CDR3 length: 16

CDR3 DNA: TGTGCCAGTGCGGGACAGACGGTATCCGGGGAGCTGTTTTTT
CDR3 protein: CASAGQTVSGELFF
D gene: -
clone size: few
J gene: TRBJ2-2
V gene: TRBV7-2
CDR3 length: 14

CDR3 DNA: TGTGCCAGTAGTACCGAGGGGGGGTGGTCCTACAATGAGCAGTTCTTC
CDR3 protein: CASSTEGGWSYNEQFF
D gene: -
clone size: -
J gene: TRBJ2-1
V gene: TRBV19
CDR3 length: 16

CDR3 DNA: TGTGCCAGCAGCCCTGGGACAGGGCAGCCCCAGCATTTT
CDR3 protein: CASSPGTGQPQHF
D gene: TRBD1
clone size: -
J gene: TRBJ1-5
V gene: TRBV11-2
CDR3 length: 13

CDR3 DNA: TGTGCCAGCAGCTTAGTCGGGGAGACCCAGTACTTC
CDR3 protein: CASSLVGETQYF
D gene: -
clone size: -
J gene: TRBJ2-5
V gene: TRBV7-9
CDR3 length: 12

CDR3 DNA: TGTGCCAGCAGCTTTCAACTAGCGGGAGGGGGCAATGAGCAGTTCTTC
CDR3 protein: CASSFQLAGGGNEQFF
D gene: TRBD2
clone size: -
J gene: TRBJ2-1
V gene: TRBV7-2
CDR3 length: 16

CDR3 DNA: TGTGCCAGCAGGGGCAATGAGCAGTTCTTC
CDR3 protein: CASRGNEQFF
D gene: -
clone size: -
J gene: TRBJ2-1
V gene: TRBV25-1
CDR3 length: 10

CDR3 DNA: TGTGCCAGCAGCGGGACAGGGTCCGGAGGCTACACCTTC
CDR3 protein: CASSGTGSGGYTF
D gene: TRBD1
clone size: -
J gene: TRBJ1-2
V gene: TRBV12-3/TRBV12-4
CDR3 length: 13

CDR3 DNA: TGTGCCAGCAGCACTAGCGGGGTCGTGTTCTTC
CDR3 protein: CASSTSGVVFF
D gene: TRBD2
clone size: -
J gene: TRBJ2-7
V gene: TRBV12-3/TRBV12-4
CDR3 length: 11

CDR3 DNA: TGTGCCATCAGTAGGGACGTCCCCATTAACTATGGCTACACCTTC
CDR3 protein: CAISRDVPINYGYTF
D gene: -
clone size: -
J gene: TRBJ1-2
V gene: TRBV10-3
CDR3 length: 15

CDR3 DNA: TGTGCCAGCAGCTTGGGGGAGTTCTCTGGGGCCAACGTCCTGACTTTC
CDR3 protein: CASSLGEFSGANVLTF
D gene: -
clone size: -
J gene: TRBJ2-6
V gene: TRBV5-6
CDR3 length: 16

CDR3 DNA: TGTGCCAGCTCACCACGGGGAGTGCCGGATACGCAGTATTTT
CDR3 protein: CASSPRGVPDTQYF
D gene: -
clone size: -
J gene: TRBJ2-3
V gene: TRBV18
CDR3 length: 14

CDR3 DNA: TGTGCCAGCAGCTCGGGGCTTCAGCCCCAGCATTTT
CDR3 protein: CASSSGLQPQHF
D gene: -
clone size: -
J gene: TRBJ1-5
V gene: TRBV5-6
CDR3 length: 12

CDR3 DNA: TGTGCCAGCAGCTTGAGCGACAATGAGCAGTTCTTC
CDR3 protein: CASSLSDNEQFF
D gene: -
clone size: -
J gene: TRBJ2-1
V gene: TRBV5-4
CDR3 length: 12

CDR3 DNA: TGTGCCAGCAGCTTTCAGGGCCCAGATACGCAGTATTTT
CDR3 protein: CASSFQGPDTQYF
D gene: -
clone size: -
J gene: TRBJ2-3
V gene: TRBV7-2
CDR3 length: 13

CDR3 DNA: TGTGCCAGTAGTAGTGGTAGCGGGAGTGAACAAGAGACCCAGTACTTC
CDR3 protein: CASSSGSGSEQETQYF
D gene: TRBD2
clone size: -
J gene: TRBJ2-5
V gene: TRBV19
CDR3 length: 16

CDR3 DNA: TGTGCCAGCAGTTACTGGGGGGGGGCGGCTGAAGCTTTCTTT
CDR3 protein: CASSYWGGAAEAFF
D gene: -
clone size: -
J gene: TRBJ1-1
V gene: TRBV6-6
CDR3 length: 14

CDR3 DNA: TGTGCCAGCAGCCAGTTACAGGGGGCTGGCTACGAGCAGTACTTC
CDR3 protein: CASSQLQGAGYEQYF
D gene: TRBD1
clone size: few
J gene: TRBJ2-7
V gene: TRBV5-4
CDR3 length: 15

CDR3 DNA: TGTGCCAGCTCGGCACGGGACAACCCCTACGAGCAGTACTTC
CDR3 protein: CASSARDNPYEQYF
D gene: -
clone size: -
J gene: TRBJ2-7
V gene: TRBV18
CDR3 length: 14

CDR3 DNA: TGTGCCAGCCAACAAGGAGGATTTGGCGAAAAACTGTTTTTT
CDR3 protein: CASQQGGFGEKLFF
D gene: -
clone size: -
J gene: TRBJ1-4
V gene: TRBV19
CDR3 length: 14

CDR3 DNA: TGTGCCACGAAGACTAGCGGGAGCTACGAGCAGTACTTC
CDR3 protein: CATKTSGSYEQYF
D gene: TRBD2
clone size: -
J gene: TRBJ2-7
V gene: TRBV19
CDR3 length: 13

CDR3 DNA: TGTGCCAGCAGGGGAGATTCACCCAACTATGGCTACACCTTC
CDR3 protein: CASRGDSPNYGYTF
D gene: -
clone size: -
J gene: TRBJ1-2
V gene: TRBV25-1
CDR3 length: 14

CDR3 DNA: TGCGCCAGCAGCCAAGGAATCAGAGACTATGGCTACACCTTC
CDR3 protein: CASSQGIRDYGYTF
D gene: -
clone size: -
J gene: TRBJ1-2
V gene: TRBV4-1
CDR3 length: 14

CDR3 DNA: TGCGCCAGCAGCTTGGCTCGGCCGGCTAGTGGCTACACCTTC
CDR3 protein: CASSLARPASGYTF
D gene: -
clone size: -
J gene: TRBJ1-2
V gene: TRBV5-1
CDR3 length: 14

CDR3 DNA: TGTGCCAGCTCACCACGTTTAGCTCAGACCGGGGGCCAAGAGACCCAGTACTTC
CDR3 protein: CASSPRLAQTGGQETQYF
D gene: -
clone size: -
J gene: TRBJ2-5
V gene: TRBV18
CDR3 length: 18

CDR3 DNA: TGTGCCAGCAGCCCACCCGGGGGGTCTGGCATTCAGTACTTC
CDR3 protein: CASSPPGGSGIQYF
D gene: TRBD2
clone size: -
J gene: TRBJ2-4
V gene: TRBV7-2
CDR3 length: 14

CDR3 DNA: TGTGCCAGCAGCTTAGCTCTAGCCTGGGAGACCCAGTACTTC
CDR3 protein: CASSLALAWETQYF
D gene: -
clone size: -
J gene: TRBJ2-5
V gene: TRBV7-2
CDR3 length: 14

CDR3 DNA: TGTGCCTGGAAGGGGCCCTACAATGAGCAGTTCTTC
CDR3 protein: CAWKGPYNEQFF
D gene: -
clone size: -
J gene: TRBJ2-1
V gene: TRBV30
CDR3 length: 12

CDR3 DNA: TGTGCCAGCAGTTTATCGTTAATCAGGCAAGAGACCCAGTACTTC
CDR3 protein: CASSLSLIRQETQYF
D gene: -
clone size: -
J gene: TRBJ2-5
V gene: TRBV28
CDR3 length: 15

CDR3 DNA: TGCGCCAGCAGCCAAGATCTGTACAGGGGGCGCGTTAGAAACACCATATATTTT
CDR3 protein: CASSQDLYRGRVRNTIYF
D gene: TRBD1
clone size: few
J gene: TRBJ1-3
V gene: TRBV4-1
CDR3 length: 18

CDR3 DNA: TGTGCCAGCAGTCCCGGGACAGGGATTTCCTACGAGCAGTACTTC
CDR3 protein: CASSPGTGISYEQYF
D gene: TRBD1
clone size: -
J gene: TRBJ2-7
V gene: TRBV6-2/TRBV6-3
CDR3 length: 15

CDR3 DNA: TGCGCCAGCAGCCCTTCGCCGACAGGGCTATCCTACAATGAGCAGTTCTTC
CDR3 protein: CASSPSPTGLSYNEQFF
D gene: TRBD1
clone size: once
J gene: TRBJ2-1
V gene: TRBV5-1
CDR3 length: 17

CDR3 DNA: TGTGCCAGCAGTTTGAGCAGGGTTAACACTGAAGCTTTCTTT
CDR3 protein: CASSLSRVNTEAFF
D gene: -
clone size: -
J gene: TRBJ1-1
V gene: TRBV27
CDR3 length: 14

CDR3 DNA: TGTGCCAGCTCTGGTCCTAGCTACGAGCAGTACTTC
CDR3 protein: CASSGPSYEQYF
D gene: -
clone size: few
J gene: TRBJ2-7
V gene: TRBV18
CDR3 length: 12

CDR3 DNA: TGTGCCTGGGGCCGGGGGATGAGCTACGAGCAGTACTTC
CDR3 protein: CAWGRGMSYEQYF
D gene: -
clone size: -
J gene: TRBJ2-7
V gene: TRBV30
CDR3 length: 13